The rows below give T cell receptor beta chains drawn from one sample of a study of cytomegalovirus exposure and HLA in healthy donors. Clones were sequenced by immunoSEQ multiplex PCR, and TCRdb holds only the in-frame ones, with some missing. This sample's table reports approximately 190,000 clones. The sequenced sample was PBMCs. The receptors originated from a boy aged 10-17 years in good health and CMV-seronegative. Each CDR3 is given with its conserved first and last residue. A D gene is named only where the DNA matches it firmly.

TRBV9	-	TRBJ1-5	CASSVSRGSNQPQHF	TGTGCCAGCAGCGTATCTAGGGGGAGCAATCAGCCCCAGCATTTT
TRBV20-1	-	TRBJ2-1	CSATRQIEQFF	TGCAGTGCGACGCGACAGATTGAGCAGTTCTTC
TRBV9	TRBD2	TRBJ2-7	CASSVDGSGSSYEQYF	TGTGCCAGCAGCGTAGACGGTAGCGGGAGTTCCTACGAGCAGTACTTC
TRBV30	-	TRBJ2-7	CAWSVRVAQQYF	TGTGCCTGGAGTGTACGGGTAGCCCAGCAGTACTTC
TRBV5-1	-	TRBJ1-1	CASSLAPQGLNTEAFF	TGCGCCAGCAGCTTGGCCCCACAGGGCTTGAACACTGAAGCTTTCTTT
TRBV7-3	-	TRBJ1-2	CASSRGANYGYTF	TGTGCCAGCAGCCGGGGAGCTAACTATGGCTACACCTTC
TRBV4-2	TRBD2	TRBJ2-3	CASSLPDRGLADPDTQYF	TGTGCCAGCAGCCTCCCTGATCGGGGACTAGCGGACCCAGATACGCAGTATTTT
TRBV2	-	TRBJ1-1	CASSLNPGQNTEAFF	TGTGCCAGCAGCCTAAACCCGGGACAGAACACTGAAGCTTTCTTT
TRBV10-3	-	TRBJ1-1	CAISGGTDTEAFF	TGTGCCATCAGTGGCGGGACCGACACTGAAGCTTTCTTT
TRBV7-8	-	TRBJ1-4	CASSQGGVTNEKLFF	TGTGCCAGCAGCCAGGGTGGTGTGACTAATGAAAAACTGTTTTTT
TRBV18	-	TRBJ2-7	CASSPWGQVGGPPNEQYF	TGTGCCAGCTCACCGTGGGGTCAAGTCGGGGGGCCTCCAAACGAGCAGTACTTC
TRBV10-1	-	TRBJ2-1	CASSGPGVGEQFF	TGCGCCAGCAGTGGTCCGGGGGTCGGTGAGCAGTTCTTC
TRBV9	TRBD2	TRBJ2-5	CASSVGGLAGVQETQYF	TGTGCCAGCAGCGTGGGGGGACTAGCGGGTGTACAAGAGACCCAGTACTTC
TRBV6-5	-	TRBJ2-7	CASSYSGQGVNEQYF	TGTGCCAGCAGTTACTCTGGGCAGGGTGTCAACGAGCAGTACTTC
TRBV10-3	-	TRBJ1-5	CAISESDTFSHQPQHF	TGTGCCATCAGTGAGTCGGACACCTTCTCACATCAGCCCCAGCATTTT
TRBV5-4	-	TRBJ1-1	CASSPPSSGVITEAFF	TGTGCCAGCAGCCCTCCTAGCTCAGGGGTTATCACTGAAGCTTTCTTT
TRBV4-2	TRBD1	TRBJ2-7	CASSQGQGPGSYEQYF	TGTGCCAGCAGCCAAGGACAGGGCCCGGGGTCCTACGAGCAGTACTTC
TRBV30	-	TRBJ2-1	CAWSWRDEQFF	TGTGCCTGGAGTTGGAGGGACGAGCAGTTCTTC
TRBV6-1	TRBD1	TRBJ1-2	CASSEATGRGYTF	TGTGCCAGCAGTGAAGCGACAGGGAGGGGCTACACCTTC
TRBV9	TRBD2	TRBJ2-1	CASSAVPGSRGGARNEQFF	TGTGCCAGCAGCGCCGTTCCCGGGTCTCGGGGGGGGGCGAGGAATGAGCAGTTCTTC
TRBV7-9	-	TRBJ2-3	CASSARRGADTQYF	TGTGCCAGCAGCGCCCGGCGGGGAGCAGATACGCAGTATTTT
TRBV7-6	TRBD2	TRBJ2-7	CASSLAGGDEQYF	TGTGCCAGCAGCTTAGCCGGGGGGGACGAGCAGTACTTC
TRBV28	-	TRBJ2-7	CASSLYAGSSYEQYF	TGTGCCAGCAGTTTATACGCAGGCAGCTCCTACGAGCAGTACTTC
TRBV5-4	TRBD1	TRBJ2-1	CASSLQGPQDEQFF	TGTGCCAGCAGCTTACAGGGGCCTCAGGATGAGCAGTTCTTC
TRBV5-6	-	TRBJ2-7	CASSPRENSYEQYF	TGTGCCAGCAGCCCGAGGGAGAACTCCTACGAGCAGTACTTC
TRBV18	-	TRBJ2-3	CASSPQVGGPKDTQYF	TGTGCCAGCTCACCACAGGTGGGGGGGCCTAAAGATACGCAGTATTTT
TRBV30	-	TRBJ1-4	CAWSAWGPNEKLFF	TGTGCCTGGAGTGCTTGGGGGCCTAATGAAAAACTGTTTTTT
TRBV13	TRBD2	TRBJ2-3	CASSLVGLEVASDTQYF	TGTGCCAGCAGCTTAGTGGGACTAGAAGTGGCGTCAGATACGCAGTATTTT
TRBV5-8	-	TRBJ1-2	CASSRYRDYGYTF	TGTGCCAGCAGCCGATACAGGGACTATGGCTACACCTTC
TRBV7-9	-	TRBJ2-1	CASSLESGNEQFF	TGTGCCAGCAGCTTAGAGAGCGGTAATGAGCAGTTCTTC
TRBV7-2	TRBD1	TRBJ1-1	CASSVRRGLAEAFF	TGTGCCAGCAGCGTACGCAGGGGGCTTGCTGAAGCTTTCTTT
TRBV7-2	TRBD2	TRBJ2-3	CASSLQAGGPDTQYF	TGTGCCAGCAGCTTACAGGCGGGGGGGCCAGATACGCAGTATTTT
TRBV27	-	TRBJ1-4	CASSLLPGGSEKLFF	TGTGCCAGCAGTCTGCTCCCGGGGGGAAGTGAAAAACTGTTTTTT
TRBV30	-	TRBJ1-4	CAWSVITAFNEKLFF	TGTGCCTGGAGTGTAATAACAGCCTTTAATGAAAAACTGTTTTTT
TRBV2	-	TRBJ1-2	CASSEEGGRPLPNYGYTF	TGTGCCAGCAGTGAAGAGGGAGGCAGGCCTCTCCCTAACTATGGCTACACCTTC
TRBV2	TRBD1	TRBJ1-4	CASDQGAEKLFF	TGTGCCAGCGATCAGGGGGCGGAAAAACTGTTTTTT
TRBV7-2	-	TRBJ1-2	CASSRGGLYGYTF	TGTGCCAGCAGTAGGGGCGGCCTCTATGGCTACACCTTC